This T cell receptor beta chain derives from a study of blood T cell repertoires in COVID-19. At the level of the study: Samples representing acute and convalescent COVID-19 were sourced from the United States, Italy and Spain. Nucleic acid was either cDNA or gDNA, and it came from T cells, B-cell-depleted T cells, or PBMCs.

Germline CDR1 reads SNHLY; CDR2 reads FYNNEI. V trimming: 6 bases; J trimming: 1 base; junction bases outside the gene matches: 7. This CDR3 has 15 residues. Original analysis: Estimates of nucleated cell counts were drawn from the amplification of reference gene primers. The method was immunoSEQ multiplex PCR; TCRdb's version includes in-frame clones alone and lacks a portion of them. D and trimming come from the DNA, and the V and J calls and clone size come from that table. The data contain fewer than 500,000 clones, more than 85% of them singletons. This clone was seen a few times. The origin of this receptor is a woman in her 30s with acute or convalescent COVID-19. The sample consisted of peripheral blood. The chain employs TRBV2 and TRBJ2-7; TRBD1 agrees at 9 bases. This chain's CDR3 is CASSPGQGRSYEQYF. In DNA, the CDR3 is TGTGCCAGCAGCCCTGGACAGGGGAGGTCCTACGAGCAGTACTTC.